The present TCR beta chain was sequenced within a study of CD8 T cells in Susac syndrome. Germline CDR1 reads MNHNY; CDR2 reads SVGAGI (reference sequence). V was clipped by 5 bases and J by 5 bases; unmatched bases: 7. This CDR3 is built from 14 residues. With random hexamers, roughly 0.45 to 1 ug RNA was reverse transcribed. TCRdb re-called the immunoSEQ multiplex PCR reads with MiXCR, one entry per CDR3 protein. The sample has about 130,000 distinct CDR3 sequences, roughly 94% seen once; the top ten hold roughly 0.2%. It was negative isolation that provided the CD8+ and CD4+ T cells, whereas TEMRA cells were enriched by FACS.

The chain is built from TRBV6-6 and TRBJ2-7; 9 bases match TRBD1. This clonotype originated in a human donor with Susac syndrome. Sequencing was carried out using CD8+ T cells from PBMCs. For the CDR3, the DNA is TGTGCCAGCAGTAGGACAGGGGTTGGGGACGAGCAGTACTTC. Residues: CASSRTGVGDEQYF.